This T cell receptor beta chain was obtained from a study of blood T cell repertoires in COVID-19. TCRdb's table, derived via immunoSEQ multiplex PCR, lists solely in-frame clones and lacks some. Of around 250,000 clones in the sample, about four fifths were seen once. CDR3 length equals 14 residues. CDR1 and CDR2 from the germline V gene are MNHEY and SVGAGI. Trimming removed 11 bases at V and 9 bases at J, with 25 bases between. The source material was peripheral blood. The rearrangement links TRBV6-5 to TRBJ2-5; perhaps TRBD2 as D (6 bases). This clonotype was sampled from a man aged 80 or over with acute or convalescent COVID-19. The CDR3 nucleotides are TGTGCCTCTCGCGGGCGGGGCGAGACGGAGGCCCAGTACTTC. Protein product: CASRGRGETEAQYF.